A single sample is the source of the 13 T cell receptor beta chains below, sequenced in a study of OX40 agonist ivuxolimab in advanced cancers. Profiling relied on immunoSEQ multiplex PCR, and the TCRdb table lists in-frame clones only, not all of them. The data hold 45,000 to 70,000 clones, with 75% to 85% observed a single time. The material was CD4+ or CD8+ T cells sorted from blood, obtained in a trial of the OX40 agonist ivuxolimab. The source is an adult with an advanced solid tumor such as melanoma, head and neck, liver or kidney cancer.

V is TRBV4-1 and J is TRBJ1-6; D gene unclear. V lost 0 bases, J lost 3 bases, and 9 bases lay in between. Germline V gives CDR1 MGHRA, CDR2 YSYEKL. The CDR3 has 16 amino acids. Here the CDR3 reads CASSQEPRSYNSPLHF. CDR3 in DNA: TGCGCCAGCAGCCAAGAACCCCGTAGCTATAATTCACCCCTCCACTTT.

The V and J genes are TRBV19 and TRBJ2-5; D possibly uses TRBD1 or TRBD2 (5 bases each). The V gene lost 4 bases and the J gene lost 5 bases, with 17 bases spanning the gap. The CDR3 is 15 residues long. CDR1 is LNHDA, CDR2 SQIVND, per germline (reference sequence). CDR3 residues: CASSTRDATAETQYF. The CDR3 DNA sequence: TGTGCCAGTAGTACACGGGACGCCACAGCGGAGACCCAGTACTTC.

V gene TRBV6-5 combines with J gene TRBJ2-2, with a possible D match to TRBD2 (6 bases). The V end lost 2 bases, the J end lost 5 bases, and 15 bases lay between the germline ends. The germline gives CDR1 MNHEY, CDR2 SVGAGI. The CDR3 totals 16 residues. This CDR3 reads CASSYGLRRGTGELFF. The CDR3 coding sequence is TGTGCCAGCAGTTACGGGCTGCGGAGGGGAACCGGGGAGCTGTTTTTT.

The J gene is TRBJ1-6, the V gene TRBV5-6, with a tentative D call TRBD1 (6 bases). CDR3 length: 14 residues. V was clipped by 3 bases and J by 7 bases, with 11 bases between them. In germline, CDR1 is SGHDT, CDR2 YYEEEE. The CDR3 DNA is TGTGCCAGCAGCTACGACAGGCGGAATTCACCCCTCCACTTT. Its protein product is CASSYDRRNSPLHF. Together with reference TRBV5-6 and TRBJ1-6, the CDR3 gives the full variable domain: DAGVTQSPTHLIKTRGQQVTLRCSPKSGHDTVSWYQQALGQGPQFIFQYYEEEERQRGNFPDRFSGHQFPNYSSELNVNALLLGDSALYLCASSYDRRNSPLHFGNGTRLTVT.

The rearrangement uses TRBV10-3 and TRBJ2-5, with a tentative D call TRBD1 (6 bases). Deletions cut 4 bases from V and 5 bases from J, with 11 bases between. In germline, CDR1 is ENHRY, CDR2 SYGVKD. This CDR3 contains 13 residues. CDR3 sequence reads: CAISARQEETQYF. The DNA of the CDR3 is TGTGCCATCAGTGCTCGACAGGAGGAGACCCAGTACTTC.

The sample holds a few counts of this clone. The rearrangement joins TRBV4-2 to TRBJ2-7; D remains ambiguous. From germline, CDR1 is LGHNA and CDR2 YNFKEQ. Between the trimmed V and J ends, which lost 3 bases and 6 bases, there was a span of 6 bases. This CDR3 has 11 amino acids. The CDR3 is CASSQDLEQYF. The DNA for the CDR3 is TGTGCCAGCAGCCAGGATCTCGAGCAGTACTTC.

The CDR3: CASSEWAGTKNTEAFF. CDR3 DNA sequence: TGTGCCAGCAGTGAATGGGCGGGGACCAAGAACACTGAAGCTTTCTTT. This rearrangement joins TRBV2 to TRBJ1-1, with D possibly matching TRBD1 (5 bases). The ends were cut back, 2 bases at V and 1 base at J, with 14 bases in the middle. The CDR3 runs to 16 residues. Germline CDR1 SNHLY, CDR2 FYNNEI.

V usage is TRBV4-1 and J usage is TRBJ2-2; D remains ambiguous. The CDR3 has 17 amino acids. Trimming removed 3 bases at V and 0 bases at J, with 14 bases between. CDR1 is MGHRA, CDR2 YSYEKL, per germline. The CDR3, as DNA: TGCGCCAGCAGCCACTATCAAAGCCGAGCGAACACCGGGGAGCTGTTTTTT. The encoded protein is CASSHYQSRANTGELFF.

V and J are TRBV5-4 and TRBJ1-1; D remains ambiguous. Germline CDR1 and CDR2: SGHNT and YYREEE (reference sequence). This CDR3 spans 13 amino acids. V gave up 4 bases and J gave up 6 bases, with 13 bases separating them. CDR3 sequence (DNA): TGTGCCAGCAGCCGGACCCAGGCACCTGAAGCTTTCTTT. It specifies CASSRTQAPEAFF.

This chain links TRBV15 with TRBJ2-1; D gene unclear. CDR1 is LNHNV, CDR2 YYDKDF, per germline (reference sequence). The CDR3 contains 13 residues. Trimming pared 0 bases from V and 7 bases from J, leaving 7 bases between. This CDR3 is CATSREHTNEQFF. CDR3 nucleotides: TGTGCCACCAGCAGAGAACACACAAATGAGCAGTTCTTC.

This clone occurred a few times. The identical CDR3 is also encoded by other nucleotide sequences in the sample. V usage is TRBV7-9 and J usage is TRBJ1-1, with D hard to call. The CDR3 is made up of 13 amino acids. The V end lost 5 bases, the J end lost 5 bases, and 12 bases lay between the germline ends. Germline CDR1 SEHNR, CDR2 FQNEAQ (reference sequence). The CDR3 sequence is CASSPSVDTEAFF. CDR3 nucleotides: TGTGCCAGCAGCCCCTCGGTAGATACTGAAGCTTTCTTT.

This chain uses TRBV6-1 with TRBJ2-5, with D hard to call. There are 13 residues in the CDR3. Germline assignment: CDR1 MNHNS and CDR2 SASEGT. V shed 3 bases and J shed 0 bases, with 5 bases lying between them. The CDR3 nucleotides are TGTGCCAGCAGTGAGGGCCACCAAGAGACCCAGTACTTC. Its translation is CASSEGHQETQYF.

The chain is built from TRBV30 and TRBJ1-2; 9 nucleotides agree with TRBD1. The CDR3 consists of 12 residues. Losses at the gene ends were 3 bases for V and 5 bases for J; bases not matched to a gene: 1. Per the germline V gene, CDR1 is GTSNPN and CDR2 is SVGIG (reference sequence). This CDR3 reads CAWSGTGYGYTF. Written as DNA, the CDR3 is TGTGCCTGGAGCGGGACAGGGTATGGCTACACCTTC.